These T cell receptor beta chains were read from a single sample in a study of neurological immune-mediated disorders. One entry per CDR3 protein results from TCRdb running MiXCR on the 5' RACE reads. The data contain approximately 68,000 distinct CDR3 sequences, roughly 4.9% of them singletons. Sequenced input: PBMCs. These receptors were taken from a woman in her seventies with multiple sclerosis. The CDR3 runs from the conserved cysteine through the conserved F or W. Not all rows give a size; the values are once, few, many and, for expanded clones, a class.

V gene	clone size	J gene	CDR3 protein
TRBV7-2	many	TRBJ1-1	CASSLVQGLEAFF
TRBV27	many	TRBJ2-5	CASTRETQYF
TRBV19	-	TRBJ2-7	CASSIGQGASYEQYF
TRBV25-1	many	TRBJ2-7	CASSEWAGSTEQYF
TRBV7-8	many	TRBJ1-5	CASSPLGTVYQPQHF
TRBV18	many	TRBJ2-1	CASSPVAGTYNEQFF
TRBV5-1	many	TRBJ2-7	CASRTGDFYEQYF
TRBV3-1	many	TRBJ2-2	CASSQVVDGELFF
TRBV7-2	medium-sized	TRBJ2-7	CASSLGLLYEQYF
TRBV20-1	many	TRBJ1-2	CSASAVDTSNYGYTF
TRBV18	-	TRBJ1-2	CASSPGVGQGWGYTF
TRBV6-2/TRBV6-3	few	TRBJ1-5	CASAYSNQPQHF
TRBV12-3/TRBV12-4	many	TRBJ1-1	CASSTHRWEAFF
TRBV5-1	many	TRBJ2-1	CASSWRTKGSYNEQFF
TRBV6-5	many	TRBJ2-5	CASRDVVETQYF